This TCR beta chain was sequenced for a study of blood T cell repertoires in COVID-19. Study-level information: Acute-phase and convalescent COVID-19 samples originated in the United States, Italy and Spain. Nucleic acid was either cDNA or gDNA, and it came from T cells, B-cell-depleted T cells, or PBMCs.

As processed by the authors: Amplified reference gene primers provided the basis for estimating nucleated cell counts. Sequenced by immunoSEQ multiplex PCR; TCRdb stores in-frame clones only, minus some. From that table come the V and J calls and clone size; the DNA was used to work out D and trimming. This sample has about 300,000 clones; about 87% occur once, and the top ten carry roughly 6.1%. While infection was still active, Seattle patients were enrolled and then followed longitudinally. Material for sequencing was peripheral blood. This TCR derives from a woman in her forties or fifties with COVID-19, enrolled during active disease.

CDR3 region: CASSSLETEETQYF. CDR3 DNA sequence: TGTGCCAGCAGCTCACTCGAAACAGAGGAGACCCAGTACTTC. V gene TRBV11-3 combines with J gene TRBJ2-5, with unresolved D. The CDR3 totals 14 residues. Trimming took 4 bases from V and 5 from J, leaving 14 bases between them. In germline, CDR1 is SGHNT, CDR2 YENEEA.